A selection of T cell receptor beta chains follows, all from one sample in a study of blood T cells in healthy people across ages. TCRdb analysed the 5' RACE reads with MiXCR anew, one entry per CDR3 protein. This sample yields around 940,000 distinct CDR3 sequences, of which roughly half are seen a single time; about 20% belongs to the top ten. The sample comprised blood. The receptors shown here come from a woman aged 55-69 years in good health. CDR3s include the opening cysteine and the closing phenylalanine or tryptophan. D genes are given only for firm matches. The size field is filled for only some rows; it gives once, few, many or a size class.

V	J	D	size	CDR3	DNA
TRBV16	TRBJ2-7	.	.	CASSQSKSGWGKSSYEQYF	TGTGCCAGCAGCCAATCGAAGTCAGGGTGGGGCAAGAGCTCCTACGAGCAGTACTTC
TRBV20-1	TRBJ2-3	TRBD2	.	CSARGTSGPDTQYF	TGCAGTGCTAGGGGGACTAGCGGGCCAGATACGCAGTATTTT
TRBV5-5	TRBJ1-5	TRBD1	.	CASSFGTGVDQPQHF	TGTGCCAGCAGCTTCGGTACAGGGGTGGATCAGCCCCAGCATTTT
TRBV11-3	TRBJ2-3	.	.	CASSEAALADTQYF	TGTGCCAGCAGCGAGGCGGCTCTTGCAGATACGCAGTATTTT
TRBV6-2/TRBV6-3	TRBJ2-1	TRBD2	.	CASSYASGLVAGVYNEQFF	TGTGCCAGCAGTTACGCCTCGGGGCTTGTAGCGGGAGTCTACAATGAGCAGTTCTTC
TRBV5-5	TRBJ2-3	.	.	CASSLGVQSNTDTQYF	TGTGCCAGCAGCTTGGGGGTCCAGTCTAACACAGATACGCAGTATTTT
TRBV20-1	TRBJ2-7	.	.	CSAQRGVGRGEQYF	TGCAGTGCCCAGAGGGGGGTCGGTAGGGGGGAGCAGTACTTC
TRBV13	TRBJ2-6	.	.	CASSSKAGANVLTF	TGTGCCAGCAGCTCGAAGGCTGGGGCCAACGTCCTGACTTTC
TRBV7-2	TRBJ2-7	.	.	CASSIKAYEQYF	TGTGCCAGCAGCATAAAGGCTTACGAGCAGTACTTC
TRBV6-6	TRBJ2-7	TRBD1	.	CASRPYRGPSYEQYF	TGTGCCAGCAGACCCTACAGGGGGCCCTCCTACGAGCAGTACTTC
TRBV6-5	TRBJ1-1	TRBD1	.	CASSSSGQGRTEAFF	TGTGCCAGCAGCTCCTCCGGACAGGGAAGAACTGAAGCTTTCTTT
TRBV28	TRBJ2-4	.	.	CASSLLPQGIQYF	TGTGCCAGCAGTTTATTACCCCAGGGCATTCAGTACTTC
TRBV28	TRBJ2-7	.	once	CASSSYRLVYEQYF	TGTGCCAGCAGTTCGTATAGACTAGTCTACGAGCAGTACTTC
TRBV5-1	TRBJ1-4	TRBD1	.	CASRPTGTVNEKLFF	TGCGCCAGCAGGCCAACCGGGACAGTGAATGAAAAACTGTTTTTT
TRBV6-5	TRBJ2-3	TRBD2	.	CASSKGTSGGYTQYF	TGTGCCAGCAGTAAGGGGACTAGCGGGGGATATACGCAGTATTTT
TRBV5-1	TRBJ2-1	TRBD2	.	CASSVPISASGGNEQFF	TGCGCCAGCAGCGTCCCAATTTCGGCGAGCGGGGGGAATGAGCAGTTCTTC
TRBV7-8	TRBJ2-7	TRBD2	few	CASSQKRSPSGSLYEQYF	TGTGCCAGCAGCCAGAAGAGGTCTCCTAGCGGGAGTCTGTACGAGCAGTACTTC
TRBV20-1	TRBJ2-7	.	.	CSHTASPRSYEQYF	TGCAGCCATACCGCATCTCCCCGAAGCTACGAGCAGTACTTC
TRBV28	TRBJ2-7	TRBD1	.	CASSSAYSGTGYEQYF	TGTGCCAGCAGTTCTGCCTACTCCGGGACAGGGTACGAGCAGTACTTC
TRBV29-1	TRBJ2-1	.	.	CSVEERGSYNEQFF	TGCAGCGTTGAAGAGCGGGGTTCCTACAATGAGCAGTTCTTC
TRBV5-5	TRBJ2-3	.	.	CASSLWYTDTQYF	TGTGCCAGCAGCTTGTGGTATACAGATACGCAGTATTTT
TRBV27	TRBJ2-1	TRBD2	.	CASSQQTSFGEQFF	TGTGCCAGCAGTCAACAGACTAGCTTCGGTGAGCAGTTCTTC
TRBV9	TRBJ2-1	.	.	CASSASPGYEQFF	TGTGCCAGCAGCGCCTCCCCGGGGTATGAGCAGTTCTTC
TRBV4-3	TRBJ2-2	.	few	CASSQDGVVTGELFF	TGCGCCAGCAGCCAAGACGGGGTCGTCACCGGGGAGCTGTTTTTT
TRBV5-1	TRBJ2-3	TRBD2	.	CASWTSGRSDTQYF	TGCGCCAGCTGGACTAGCGGGAGATCGGATACGCAGTATTTT
TRBV5-1	TRBJ2-3	TRBD1	.	CASSFPPGQTPDTQYF	TGCGCCAGCAGCTTCCCACCGGGACAGACCCCAGATACGCAGTATTTT
TRBV27	TRBJ1-4	.	once	CASSLKAGFGEKLFF	TGTGCCAGCAGTTTAAAAGCAGGGTTTGGAGAAAAACTGTTTTTT
TRBV7-7	TRBJ2-1	.	.	CASSLRIGDEQFF	TGTGCCAGCAGCCTGCGGATCGGGGATGAGCAGTTCTTC
TRBV12-3/TRBV12-4	TRBJ2-3	TRBD2	few	CASSPSGRSDTQYF	TGTGCCAGCAGCCCTAGCGGGAGGTCAGATACGCAGTATTTT
TRBV20-1	TRBJ1-2	.	.	CSAGRVNYGYTF	TGCAGTGCGGGACGTGTTAACTATGGCTACACCTTC
TRBV6-2/TRBV6-3	TRBJ1-5	TRBD1	few	CASSRTGTGNQPQHF	TGTGCCAGCAGTCGAACCGGGACAGGGAATCAGCCCCAGCATTTT
TRBV28	TRBJ2-7	TRBD1	.	CASLTTGGSYEQYF	TGTGCCAGCTTGACGACAGGGGGATCCTACGAGCAGTACTTC
TRBV12-3/TRBV12-4	TRBJ2-7	.	.	CASSPRRSVGNEQYF	TGTGCCAGCAGTCCAAGACGCTCTGTCGGCAATGAGCAGTACTTC
TRBV7-9	TRBJ2-3	TRBD2	few	CASSSTSGSSTDTQYF	TGTGCCAGCAGCTCTACTAGCGGATCTAGCACAGATACGCAGTATTTT
TRBV7-2	TRBJ2-3	.	once	CASSSSTGPAGDTQYF	TGTGCCAGCAGCTCTTCAACTGGTCCTGCGGGTGATACGCAGTATTTT
TRBV5-1	TRBJ1-1	TRBD1	few	CASSPTGDTEAFF	TGTGCCAGCAGCCCCACAGGGGACACTGAAGCTTTCTTT
TRBV12-3/TRBV12-4	TRBJ2-5	.	.	CASSLADQETQYF	TGTGCCAGCAGTCTAGCCGATCAAGAGACCCAGTACTTC
TRBV10-3	TRBJ2-5	.	.	CAISDLGQVQETQYF	TGTGCCATCAGTGACTTAGGACAAGTGCAAGAGACCCAGTACTTC
TRBV27	TRBJ2-7	.	.	CASSSRQNPDPYEQYF	TGTGCCAGCAGTTCGAGACAGAACCCAGACCCCTACGAGCAGTACTTC
TRBV12-3/TRBV12-4	TRBJ2-3	.	.	CASSSGPSRTDTQYF	TGTGCCAGCAGTTCTGGGCCCTCGCGGACAGATACGCAGTATTTT